The 19 T cell receptor beta chains below come from one sample, sequenced in a study of cytomegalovirus exposure and HLA in healthy donors. This PCR relied on a set of 60 Vbeta primers and 13 Jbeta primers. TCRdb's table, derived via immunoSEQ multiplex PCR, lists solely in-frame clones and lacks some. Listed are 40,000 to 60,000 clones; about 24% falls within the top ten. Material: PBMCs. These receptor sequences come from a man aged 40-49 years in good health and CMV-seropositive.

This chain connects TRBV9 to TRBJ2-5; a weak D match, TRBD1 (6 bases). Germline CDR1 and CDR2: SGDLS and YYNGEE. The CDR3 totals 13 residues. The V end was cut by 3 bases, the J end by 4 bases, with 10 bases between. The CDR3 is CASSAGQSETQYF. CDR3 sequence (DNA): TGTGCCAGCAGCGCCGGACAGTCAGAGACCCAGTACTTC.

The genes are TRBV5-1 and TRBJ2-7, with 10 bases aligning to TRBD2. The CDR3 has 16 amino acids. The V and J ends lost 3 bases and 3 bases, in that order; junction bases with no gene match: 9. CDR1 SGHRS and CDR2 YFSETQ come from the germline V gene. The CDR3 sequence is CASSSGSGGASYEQYF. CDR3 bases: TGCGCCAGCAGCTCGGGAAGCGGGGGGGCTAGCTACGAGCAGTACTTC.

The chain joins TRBV10-3 to TRBJ2-2; D is possibly TRBD1 (7 bases). This CDR3 comprises 15 residues. Trimming shortened V by 6 bases and J by 2 bases, and 13 bases separated the two germline ends. Germline values: CDR1 ENHRY, CDR2 SYGVKD. This CDR3 is CAIRRDSQNTGELFF. The DNA of the CDR3 is TGTGCCATCAGGCGGGACAGCCAAAACACCGGGGAGCTGTTTTTT.

This chain uses TRBV21-1 with TRBJ1-4. TRBV21-1 is a pseudogene locus. The CDR3 covers 18 residues. CDR3 amino acids: CASSKEGGRSGLSEKLFF. The CDR3 DNA reads as TGTGCCAGCAGCAAAGAAGGTGGAAGGTCGGGTCTAAGTGAAAAACTGTTTTTT.

This chain links TRBV28 with TRBJ2-7; 7 bases map to TRBD1. The CDR3 has 15 amino acids. Germline V gene sequence: CDR1 MDHEN, CDR2 SYDVKM. V lost 6 bases to trimming and J lost 2 bases; unmatched junction nucleotides: 10. The DNA for the CDR3 is TGTGCCAGCAGGCTAGTACAGGGGACCGCCTACGAGCAGTACTTC. Its protein is CASRLVQGTAYEQYF.

The rearrangement links TRBV6-1 to TRBJ2-7; 10 bases are a match to TRBD2. The CDR3 has 15 amino acids. CDR1 MNHNS and CDR2 SASEGT come from the germline V gene. V lost 1 base to trimming and J lost 5 bases; unmatched junction nucleotides: 5. CDR3 nucleotides: TGTGCCAGCAGTGAAGATGGGCTAGCGGGAGACGAGCAGTACTTC. Protein: CASSEDGLAGDEQYF.

V gene TRBV11-2 combines with J gene TRBJ2-5; a possible D gene is TRBD1 (5 bases). Germline V gives CDR1 SGHAT, CDR2 FQNNGV. CDR3 length: 14 residues. The V gene lost 2 bases and the J gene lost 2 bases, with 9 bases spanning the gap. This chain's CDR3 is CASSLQGFQETQYF. The CDR3 DNA reads as TGTGCCAGCAGCTTACAGGGATTTCAAGAGACCCAGTACTTC.

The rearrangement links TRBV25-1 to TRBJ2-3; 7 positions agree with TRBD1. V dropped 6 bases and J dropped 5; count of bases not matched to a gene: 2. The CDR3 sequence is 12 residues long. CDR1 and CDR2 from the germline V gene are MGHDK and SYGVNS. The CDR3 DNA is TGTGCCAGCAGGGACAGGAAAGATACGCAGTATTTT. Translated: CASRDRKDTQYF.

The J gene is TRBJ1-5, the V gene TRBV7-9; perhaps TRBD1 as D (6 bases). The CDR3 length is 14 residues. Germline V CDR1 and CDR2: SEHNR, FQNEAQ (reference sequence). The germline V and J ends were trimmed by 6 bases and 2 bases, with 11 bases remaining between them. CDR3 bases: TGTGCCAGCAGTTCCCACAGGGGCAATCAGCCCCAGCATTTT. It specifies CASSSHRGNQPQHF. Together with reference TRBV7-9 and TRBJ1-5, the CDR3 gives the full variable domain: DTGVSQNPRHKITKRGQNVTFRCDPISEHNRLYWYRQTLGQGPEFLTYFQNEAQLEKSRLLSDRFSAERPKGSFSTLEIQRTEQGDSAMYLCASSSHRGNQPQHFGDGTRLSIL.

About this clone itself: A junction boundary mismatches the germline segment, possibly from a read error. The rearrangement uses TRBV7-2 and TRBJ1-2; the D gene is possibly TRBD1 (6 bases). The CDR3 is 13 residues long. Germline CDR1 is SGHTA and CDR2 is FQGNSA. The CDR3 nucleotides read TGTGCCAGCAGCTCTCGGGACAACTACGGCTACACCTTC. It is translated as CASSSRDNYGYTF.

This chain joins TRBV5-1 and TRBJ1-1; the D gene is possibly TRBD1 (6 bases). V was pared by 4 bases and J by 0 bases, with 13 bases between. The germline CDR1 and CDR2 sequences are SGHRS and YFSETQ. The CDR3 is made up of 15 amino acids. Here the CDR3 DNA reads TGCGCCAGCAGCCCGAGGGGGTTTTTGAACACTGAAGCTTTCTTT. This sequence encodes CASSPRGFLNTEAFF.

J is TRBJ1-4 and V is TRBV30; D remains unclear. The CDR3 is 13 residues long. Germline V gene sequence: CDR1 GTSNPN, CDR2 SVGIG (reference sequence). The CDR3 spells CVMGRRSNEKLFF. CDR3 nucleotides: TGTGTTATGGGTCGGAGGAGCAATGAAAAACTGTTTTTT.

Of note for this clone: This sample includes further DNA sequences coding for the same CDR3. V gene TRBV28 combines with J gene TRBJ1-1; no definite D call. The CDR3 sequence is 13 residues long. The V gene lost 6 bases and the J gene lost 4 bases, with 12 bases spanning the gap. Germline V gene data show CDR1 as MDHEN and CDR2 as SYDVKM. CDR3 in DNA: TGTGCCAGCAGACTGCCTCGGGGCACTGAAGCTTTCTTT. This encodes CASRLPRGTEAFF. The variable domain in full, completed from reference TRBV28 and TRBJ1-1, reads DVKVTQSSRYLVKRTGEKVFLECVQDMDHENMFWYRQDPGLGLRLIYFSYDVKMKEKGDIPEGYSVSREKKERFSLILESASTNQTSMYLCASRLPRGTEAFFGQGTRLTVV.

This chain links TRBV18 with TRBJ2-5, with D possibly being TRBD1 (6 bases). Germline assignment: CDR1 KGHSH and CDR2 LQKENI. V was trimmed by 3 bases and J by 0 bases, leaving 8 bases between them. This CDR3 is 14 amino acids long. CDR3 sequence: CASSPRTDQETQYF. CDR3 in DNA: TGTGCCAGCTCACCGAGGACAGACCAAGAGACCCAGTACTTC.

The chain has TRBV4-2 and TRBJ2-1; 9 bases are shared with TRBD2. CDR3 length: 16 amino acids. The germline CDR1 and CDR2 sequences are LGHNA and YNFKEQ. V shed 1 base and J 7 bases; nucleotides not matched to a gene: 8. The CDR3 region is CASSQADSGRANEQFF. The CDR3, as DNA: TGTGCCAGCAGCCAAGCGGATAGCGGGAGAGCAAATGAGCAGTTCTTC.

In regard to this clone: Other DNA sequences in this specimen translate into the identical CDR3. The V call is TRBV10-3, the J call TRBJ1-1; no clear D. The CDR3 has 16 residues. Trimming removed 2 bases from V and 0 bases from J, with 13 bases in between. The germline V gene encodes CDR1 ENHRY and CDR2 SYGVKD. This CDR3 reads CAISEPREDLNTEAFF. The CDR3 bases are TGTGCCATCAGTGAGCCGCGAGAGGACTTGAACACTGAAGCTTTCTTT.

The rearrangement joins TRBV11-2 to TRBJ2-5; D is perhaps TRBD2 (6 bases). V lost 3 bases and J 1 base, leaving 12 bases between the germline ends. Germline V lookup: CDR1 SGHAT, CDR2 FQNNGV. The CDR3 sequence is 15 residues long. The CDR3 is CASSLRGGFQETQYF. CDR3 coding DNA: TGTGCCAGCAGCTTGAGGGGAGGTTTCCAAGAGACCCAGTACTTC.

Of note for this clone: The sample contains more than one DNA sequence encoding this CDR3. The chain combines TRBV28 with TRBJ2-5; TRBD1 agrees at 7 bases. This CDR3 spans 13 amino acids. V gave up 4 bases and J gave up 2 bases; unmatched junction bases: 1. Per germline, CDR1 MDHEN and CDR2 SYDVKM. Here the CDR3 DNA reads TGTGCCAGCAGTTCGGGACAGCAAGAGACCCAGTACTTC. Protein product: CASSSGQQETQYF.

The chain carries TRBV14 and TRBJ1-2, with D unresolved. Trimming took off 4 bases at V and 1 base at J, with 7 bases between the two ends. CDR1 and CDR2 (germline): SGHDN, FVKESK. CDR3 size: 13 residues. The CDR3 nucleotides read TGTGCCAGCAGCCCTCACAGTAACTATGGCTACACCTTC. Protein sequence: CASSPHSNYGYTF.